This T cell receptor beta chain was captured by sequencing in a study of blood T cell repertoires in COVID-19. This clone was seen just once. The germline gives CDR1 SGHNT, CDR2 YENEEA. Trimming removed 2 bases at V and 2 bases at J, with 6 bases between. The CDR3 is made up of 13 amino acids. Repertoires were generated with immunoSEQ multiplex PCR, while TCRdb's copy carries only in-frame clones and drops some. The sample includes 150,000 to 200,000 clones, 70% to 85% seen only once; the top ten take 17%. Material for sequencing was PBMCs or T cells enriched from blood (not recorded which). The chain is built from TRBV11-3 and TRBJ2-5; D is undetermined. This clonotype was obtained from a woman aged 45 to 65 who had recovered from COVID-19. The CDR3 reads CASSLSSQETQYF. The CDR3 nucleotides are TGTGCCAGCAGCTTATCCTCGCAAGAGACCCAGTACTTC.